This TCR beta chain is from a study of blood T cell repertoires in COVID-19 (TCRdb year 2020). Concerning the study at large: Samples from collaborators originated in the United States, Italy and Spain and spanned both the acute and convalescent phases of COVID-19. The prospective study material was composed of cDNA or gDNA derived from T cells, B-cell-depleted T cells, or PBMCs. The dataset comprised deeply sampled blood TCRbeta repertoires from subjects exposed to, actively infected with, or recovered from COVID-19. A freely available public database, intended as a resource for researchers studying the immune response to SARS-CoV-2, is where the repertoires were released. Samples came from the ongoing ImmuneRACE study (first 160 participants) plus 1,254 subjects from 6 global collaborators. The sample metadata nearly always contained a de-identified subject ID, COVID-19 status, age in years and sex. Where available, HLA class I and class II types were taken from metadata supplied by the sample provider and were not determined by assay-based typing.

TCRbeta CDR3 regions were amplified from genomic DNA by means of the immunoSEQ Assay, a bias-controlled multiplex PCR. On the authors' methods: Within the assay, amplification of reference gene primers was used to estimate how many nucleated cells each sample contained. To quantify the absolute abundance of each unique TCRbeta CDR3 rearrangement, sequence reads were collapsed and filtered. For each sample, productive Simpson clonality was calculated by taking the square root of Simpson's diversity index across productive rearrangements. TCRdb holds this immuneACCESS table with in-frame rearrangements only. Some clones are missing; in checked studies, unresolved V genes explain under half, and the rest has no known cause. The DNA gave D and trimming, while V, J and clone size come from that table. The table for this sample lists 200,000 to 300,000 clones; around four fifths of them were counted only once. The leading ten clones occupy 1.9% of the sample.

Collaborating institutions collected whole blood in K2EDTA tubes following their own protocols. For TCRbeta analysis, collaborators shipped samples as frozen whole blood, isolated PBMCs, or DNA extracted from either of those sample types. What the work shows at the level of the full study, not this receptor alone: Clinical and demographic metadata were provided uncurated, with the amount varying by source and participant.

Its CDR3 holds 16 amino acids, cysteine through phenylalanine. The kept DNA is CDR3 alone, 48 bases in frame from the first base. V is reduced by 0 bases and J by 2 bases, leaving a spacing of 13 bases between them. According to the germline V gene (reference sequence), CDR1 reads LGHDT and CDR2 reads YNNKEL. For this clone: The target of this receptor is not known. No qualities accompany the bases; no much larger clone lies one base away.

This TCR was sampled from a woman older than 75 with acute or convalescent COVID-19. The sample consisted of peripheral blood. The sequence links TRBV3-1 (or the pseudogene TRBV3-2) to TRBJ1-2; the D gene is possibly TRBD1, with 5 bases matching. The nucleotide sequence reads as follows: TGTGCCAGCAGCCAAGATGGGGCAGCTCAGAACTATGGCTACACCTTC. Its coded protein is CASSQDGAAQNYGYTF.